The rows below give T cell receptor beta chains drawn from one sample of a study of naive and memory T cell subsets. TCRdb used MiXCR to reprocess the UMI-ligation and nested PCR reads, holding one entry per CDR3 protein. The sample holds under 150,000 distinct CDR3 sequences; approximately 18% are singletons and the top ten take approximately 0.63%. The sample comprised naive CD8+ T cells from blood. These receptors originate from a human donor in good health. Each CDR3 is given with its conserved first and last residue. A D gene is named only where the DNA matches it firmly. The size of a clone is reported for some rows only, either as once, few or many, or as a class for expanded clones.

13	TRBV7-3	TRBD2	TRBJ2-7	-	CASSLGSGGEQYF	TGTGCCAGCAGCTTGGGATCGGGGGGCGAGCAGTACTTC
15	TRBV28	TRBD2	TRBJ2-1	few	CASSLRTSGSNEQFF	TGTGCCAGCAGTTTACGTACTAGCGGTTCCAATGAGCAGTTCTTC
15	TRBV20-1	TRBD1	TRBJ1-4	few	CSARDYQGVGEKLFF	TGCAGTGCTAGAGATTATCAGGGGGTTGGTGAAAAACTGTTTTTT
16	TRBV3-1	-	TRBJ1-2	-	CASSQDRVGGTYGYTF	TGTGCCAGCAGCCAAGATCGGGTAGGTGGAACCTATGGCTACACCTTC
15	TRBV6-5	-	TRBJ1-5	-	CASSGSRQTNQPQHF	TGTGCCAGCAGTGGGTCCAGACAGACAAATCAGCCCCAGCATTTT
14	TRBV29-1	-	TRBJ2-7	-	CSVELTGTTYEQYF	TGCAGCGTTGAACTGACAGGGACTACCTACGAGCAGTACTTC
18	TRBV6-2/TRBV6-3	-	TRBJ2-7	-	CASSYGPLTAGSRYEQYF	TGTGCCAGCAGCTACGGCCCACTAACGGCAGGAAGCCGGTACGAGCAGTACTTC
14	TRBV23-1	-	TRBJ2-7	once	CASSQSGRGYEQYF	TGCGCCAGCAGTCAATCCGGCAGGGGTTACGAGCAGTACTTC
15	TRBV6-5	-	TRBJ1-5	few	CASSYSGVLNQPQHF	TGTGCCAGCAGTTACTCGGGTGTCCTAAATCAGCCCCAGCATTTT
14	TRBV6-5	-	TRBJ1-4	few	CASSTLYRDEKLFF	TGTGCCAGCAGTACCCTTTACAGGGACGAAAAACTGTTTTTT
14	TRBV28	-	TRBJ2-7	-	CASSDGQSSYEQYF	TGTGCCAGCAGTGACGGACAGAGCTCCTACGAGCAGTACTTC
15	TRBV13	-	TRBJ2-3	few	CASSSDRLSTDTQYF	TGTGCCAGCAGCTCCGACAGACTTAGCACAGATACGCAGTATTTT
14	TRBV27	-	TRBJ1-4	-	CASSSIDRNEKLFF	TGTGCCAGCAGTTCCATAGACAGGAATGAAAAACTGTTTTTT
14	TRBV24-1	-	TRBJ2-7	once	CATGHPYEGPEQYF	TGTGCCACCGGTCATCCTTACGAGGGTCCCGAGCAGTACTTC
14	TRBV27	-	TRBJ2-7	few	CASSWGAGSYEQYF	TGTGCCAGCAGTTGGGGGGCTGGGTCCTACGAGCAGTACTTC
15	TRBV4-3	TRBD1	TRBJ2-1	few	CASSPDRASYNEQFF	TGCGCCAGCAGCCCTGACAGGGCGTCCTACAATGAGCAGTTCTTC
15	TRBV7-9	-	TRBJ1-3	few	CASSLKAHSGNTIYF	TGTGCCAGCAGCTTAAAGGCCCACTCTGGAAACACCATATATTTT
13	TRBV12-3/TRBV12-4	-	TRBJ2-7	-	CASTPGPSKELYF	TGTGCCAGCACCCCCGGACCTAGCAAAGAGCTGTACTTC
17	TRBV27	TRBD2	TRBJ2-7	-	CASSPGTSLFSLYEQYF	TGTGCCAGCAGTCCTGGGACTAGCCTCTTCTCTCTGTACGAGCAGTACTTC
14	TRBV29-1	TRBD2	TRBJ2-7	-	CSVGGREGSYEQYF	TGCAGCGTTGGGGGGCGGGAGGGCTCCTACGAGCAGTACTTC
14	TRBV27	TRBD1	TRBJ1-2	-	CASSWGQGEGGYTF	TGTGCCAGCAGTTGGGGACAGGGGGAAGGTGGCTACACCTTC
14	TRBV27	TRBD2	TRBJ2-3	few	CASSTSASTDTQYF	TGTGCCAGCTCTACTAGCGCGAGCACAGATACGCAGTATTTT
13	TRBV29-1	TRBD2	TRBJ2-7	-	CSAWTSEGYEQYF	TGCAGCGCGTGGACTAGCGAAGGGTACGAGCAGTACTTC
15	TRBV7-8	-	TRBJ2-7	few	CASSPLDRVPYEQYF	TGTGCCAGCAGCCCGCTAGATAGGGTGCCCTACGAGCAGTACTTC
18	TRBV7-6	-	TRBJ2-5	-	CASSLAITPMAAQETQYF	TGTGCCAGCAGCTTAGCGATTACGCCCATGGCGGCACAAGAGACCCAGTACTTC
14	TRBV12-3/TRBV12-4	-	TRBJ2-1	few	CASSSEKTGTTTLF	TGTGCCAGCAGCAGTGAGAAAACCGGGACCACTACCCTCTTC
16	TRBV12-3/TRBV12-4	-	TRBJ2-3	few	CASSLGGKTSTDTQYF	TGTGCCAGCAGCCTTGGCGGAAAGACTAGCACAGATACGCAGTATTTT
11	TRBV6-5	-	TRBJ1-1	many	CASSKQTEAFF	TGTGCCAGCAGTAAACAAACTGAAGCTTTCTTT
17	TRBV7-3	TRBD1	TRBJ2-3	few	CASSPWGTGAPPDTQYF	TGTGCCAGCAGCCCCTGGGGGACAGGGGCGCCCCCAGATACGCAGTATTTT
14	TRBV9	-	TRBJ2-1	-	CASSVLEGYNEQFF	TGTGCCAGCAGCGTCCTCGAGGGGTACAATGAGCAGTTCTTC
13	TRBV12-3/TRBV12-4	-	TRBJ2-1	few	CASSPRRDNEQFF	TGTGCCAGCAGTCCCCGCCGGGACAATGAGCAGTTCTTC
15	TRBV4-3	TRBD2	TRBJ2-1	once	CASSPTSGLYNEQFF	TGCGCCAGCAGCCCAACTAGCGGGCTGTACAATGAGCAGTTCTTC
11	TRBV27	-	TRBJ1-6	few	CASSLGSPLHF	TGTGCCAGCAGTTTGGGCTCACCCCTCCACTTT
18	TRBV7-9	-	TRBJ1-4	-	CASSFVTGTESANEKLFF	TGTGCCAGCAGCTTCGTTACCGGGACGGAGTCGGCAAATGAAAAACTGTTTTTT
14	TRBV28	TRBD1	TRBJ2-7	-	CASSSTGELYEQYF	TGTGCCAGCAGTTCGACAGGGGAACTCTACGAGCAGTACTTC
16	TRBV6-1	-	TRBJ2-6	few	CASTYLGSSGANVLTF	TGTGCCAGCACTTACCTGGGAAGCTCTGGGGCCAACGTCCTGACTTTC
13	TRBV15	-	TRBJ2-1	few	CATSRDIDDEQFF	TGTGCCACCAGCAGAGATATCGACGATGAGCAGTTCTTC
11	TRBV28	-	TRBJ2-7	many	CASSFGVWRYF	TGTGCCAGCAGTTTCGGGGTTTGGCGGTACTTC
13	TRBV12-3/TRBV12-4	-	TRBJ2-5	-	CASSLVSKETQYF	TGTGCCAGCAGTTTAGTTAGCAAAGAGACCCAGTACTTC